This T cell receptor (beta chain) was captured by sequencing in a study of T cells in Graves' hyperthyroidism and ophthalmopathy. Study-level points and caveats: Model predictions of ophthalmopathy came a median approximately seven months before onset. Separation of ophthalmopathy from stable hyperthyroidism was achieved by a 13 V-J model.

Of note for this clonotype: What it binds is unknown.

Trimming took off 0 bases at V and 3 bases at J, with 18 bases between the two ends. The germline CDR1 and CDR2 sequences are DFQATT and SNEGSKA (reference sequence). This CDR3 region has 16 residues. Authors of the study amplified TCR beta CDR3 regions from RNA transcripts. With the HTBI primer set, the TCR CDR3 went through a first round of RT-PCR. TCRdb redid the calling of the multiplex PCR reads with MiXCR, one entry per CDR3 protein. In the table there are approximately 690,000 distinct CDR3 sequences, about 20% of which are singletons. The chain employs TRBV20-1 and TRBJ2-7, with a weak D call TRBD1 (6 bases). Sequencing was carried out using blood. The receptor's source is a young man with Graves' ophthalmopathy. This chain's CDR3 is CSARDRILGTSYEQYF. In DNA form, the CDR3 reads TGCAGTGCTAGAGATAGGATATTGGGGACAAGCTACGAGCAGTACTTC.